The clone carrying this TCR beta chain occurred a few times. Template material for amplifying TCR beta CDR3 regions consisted of RNA transcripts. First-round RT-PCR with HTBI primers amplified the TCR CDR3 region. TCRdb recomputed calls from the multiplex PCR reads with MiXCR, one row per CDR3 protein. This table holds around 690,000 distinct CDR3 sequences, 17% found once. The ends were cut back, 0 bases at V and 0 bases at J, with 5 bases in the middle. The CDR3 extends over 14 amino acids. Per the germline V gene, CDR1 is WNHNN and CDR2 is SYGVQD (reference sequence). This record comes from a study of T cells in Graves' hyperthyroidism and ophthalmopathy.

Sequencing was carried out using blood. The V gene is TRBV10-1, the J gene TRBJ1-2, with no clear D. The receptor was isolated from a man over 45 with Graves' hyperthyroidism. The CDR3 here is CASSESGANYGYTF. CDR3 DNA: TGCGCCAGCAGTGAGTCCGGAGCTAACTATGGCTACACCTTC.